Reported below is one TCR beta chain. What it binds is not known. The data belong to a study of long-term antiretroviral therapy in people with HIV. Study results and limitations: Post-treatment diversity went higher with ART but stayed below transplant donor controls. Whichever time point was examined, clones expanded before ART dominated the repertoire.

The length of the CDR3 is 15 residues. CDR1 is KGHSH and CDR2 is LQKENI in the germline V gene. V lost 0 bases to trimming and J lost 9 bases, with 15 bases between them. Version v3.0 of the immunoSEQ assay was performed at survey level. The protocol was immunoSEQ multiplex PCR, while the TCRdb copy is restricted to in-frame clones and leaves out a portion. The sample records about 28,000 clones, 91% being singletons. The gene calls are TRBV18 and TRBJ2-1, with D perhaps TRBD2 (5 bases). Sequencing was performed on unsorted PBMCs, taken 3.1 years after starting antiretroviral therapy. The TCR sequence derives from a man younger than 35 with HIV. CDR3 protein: CASSPPNDHGVEQFF. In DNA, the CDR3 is TGTGCCAGCTCACCACCGAACGACCACGGGGTTGAGCAGTTCTTC.